This is a list of T cell receptor beta chains from one sample in a study of cytomegalovirus exposure and HLA in healthy donors. Profiling relied on immunoSEQ multiplex PCR, and the TCRdb table lists in-frame clones only, not all of them. The sample yields around 99,000 clones, around 77% seen once. The sequenced sample consisted of PBMCs. These receptors were taken from a male donor in good health and CMV-seronegative. Each CDR3 is given with its conserved first and last residue. A D gene is named only where the DNA matches it firmly. Not all rows give a size; the values are once, few, many and, for expanded clones, a class.

>.|TRBV2|TRBJ2-5|TRBD2
CASSETSGRAETQYF
TGTGCCAGCAGCGAGACTAGCGGGAGGGCGGAGACCCAGTACTTC
>.|TRBV5-4|TRBJ2-5|TRBD1
CASSRTGNFGETQYF
TGTGCCAGCAGCAGGACAGGGAATTTCGGAGAGACCCAGTACTTC
>.|TRBV6-4|TRBJ2-7|TRBD2
CASSESSGSVYEQYF
TGTGCCAGCAGTGAATCTAGCGGGAGTGTCTACGAGCAGTACTTC
>.|TRBV11-2|TRBJ2-7|.
CASSLDPTSYEQYF
TGTGCCAGCAGCTTAGATCCGACTAGCTACGAGCAGTACTTC
>.|TRBV5-1|TRBJ1-4|TRBD1
CASSFQGQLTEKLFF
TGCGCCAGCAGCTTTCAGGGACAGCTCACAGAAAAACTGTTTTTT
>.|TRBV27|TRBJ2-2|TRBD1
CASSRTGGSGELFF
TGTGCCAGCAGTAGGACAGGGGGGTCCGGGGAGCTGTTTTTT
>.|TRBV6-1|TRBJ2-1|TRBD2
CASSDGLAGGNEQFF
TGTGCCAGCAGTGACGGACTAGCGGGAGGGAACGAGCAGTTCTTC
>once|TRBV7-2|TRBJ1-2|TRBD1
CASSLATGTGGGGYTF
TGTGCCAGCAGCTTAGCGACCGGGACAGGGGGGGGTGGCTACACCTTC
>.|TRBV10-3|TRBJ2-3|.
CAIRRKDTQYF
TGTGCCATCAGGCGGAAAGATACGCAGTATTTT
>.|TRBV7-2|TRBJ1-5|TRBD1
CASSLGGSQPQHF
TGTGCCAGCAGCCTAGGGGGCAGTCAGCCCCAGCATTTT
>.|TRBV7-9|TRBJ2-7|TRBD2
CASSLVEKREGRFPYEQYF
TGTGCCAGCAGCTTAGTAGAAAAGCGGGAGGGCCGTTTCCCCTACGAGCAGTACTTC
>.|TRBV12-1|TRBJ2-4|.
CASSEGASGPDRDLAKNIQYF
TGTGCCAGCAGCGAGGGGGCTAGCGGGCCAGACAGGGACTTAGCCAAAAACATTCAGTACTTC
>.|TRBV7-9|TRBJ2-7|TRBD2
CASSAGLALSSYEQYF
TGTGCCAGCAGCGCAGGACTAGCCCTGAGCTCCTACGAGCAGTACTTC
>.|TRBV27|TRBJ2-1|TRBD2
CASSRLADYNEQFF
TGTGCCAGCAGTCGACTAGCGGATTACAATGAGCAGTTCTTC
>.|TRBV5-1|TRBJ2-5|TRBD2
CASSLPASGQETQYF
TGCGCCAGCAGCTTGCCGGCTAGCGGACAAGAGACCCAGTACTTC
>.|TRBV5-1|TRBJ1-2|.
CASSLSQGGYGYTF
TGCGCCAGCAGCTTGTCGCAGGGTGGCTATGGCTACACCTTC
>.|TRBV4-1|TRBJ2-1|.
CASSEGQGINNEQFF
TGCGCCAGCAGTGAGGGGCAGGGGATAAACAATGAGCAGTTCTTC
>.|TRBV28|TRBJ2-3|.
CASSALREVGDTQYF
TGTGCCAGCAGTGCCCTCAGGGAAGTAGGAGATACGCAGTATTTT
>.|TRBV9|TRBJ1-1|.
CASSASPGGTEAFF
TGTGCCAGCAGCGCCTCTCCGGGGGGAACTGAAGCTTTCTTT
>.|TRBV19|TRBJ2-2|.
CASTNTGELFF
TGTGCCAGTACTAACACCGGGGAGCTGTTTTTT
>.|TRBV7-2|TRBJ2-3|.
CASSLGPSVPDTQYF
TGTGCCAGCAGCTTAGGACCTAGCGTCCCAGATACGCAGTATTTT
>.|TRBV7-7|TRBJ2-5|TRBD2
CASSILAGGQAETQYF
TGTGCCAGCAGCATATTAGCGGGAGGGCAAGCTGAGACCCAGTACTTC
>.|TRBV5-1|TRBJ2-7|TRBD1
CASSRTGSYEQYF
TGCGCCAGCAGTCGGACAGGGTCCTACGAGCAGTACTTC
>once|TRBV5-1|TRBJ2-3|TRBD2
CASSLGGLAGDTQYF
TGCGCCAGCAGCTTGGGCGGTCTAGCGGGGGATACGCAGTATTTT
>few|TRBV25-1|TRBJ2-5|.
CASKWRAQGPRKETQYF
TGTGCCAGCAAGTGGAGGGCGCAGGGCCCTCGGAAGGAGACCCAGTACTTC
>few|TRBV2|TRBJ2-2|.
CATSDFISTGELFF
TGTGCCACCTCGGACTTCATTTCCACCGGGGAGCTGTTTTTT
>.|TRBV5-1|TRBJ2-3|.
CASSLLRSRSTDTQYF
TGCGCCAGCAGCTTGTTGCGGAGCCGAAGCACAGATACGCAGTATTTT
>.|TRBV6-4|TRBJ1-2|.
CASSGPLRGHLGNYGYTF
TGTGCCAGCAGTGGACCTCTAAGGGGACACCTGGGGAACTATGGCTACACCTTC
>once|TRBV2|TRBJ2-7|TRBD1
CASIRGQGYVQYF
TGTGCCAGCATAAGAGGACAGGGCTACGTGCAGTACTTC
>once|TRBV6-1|TRBJ1-5|TRBD1
CASSVGQGQNQPQHF
TGTGCCAGCAGTGTGGGACAGGGACAAAATCAGCCCCAGCATTTT
>.|TRBV11-2|TRBJ2-2|.
CASRQWGISGKNTGELFF
TGTGCCAGCAGGCAGTGGGGGATTAGCGGAAAGAACACCGGGGAGCTGTTTTTT
>.|TRBV7-6|TRBJ2-2|TRBD1
CASSPAGTGNTGELFF
TGTGCCAGCAGCCCCGCCGGGACAGGGAACACCGGGGAGCTGTTTTTT
>.|TRBV4-1|TRBJ2-2|TRBD2
CASSQEVAGVRTGELFF
TGCGCCAGCAGCCAAGAGGTAGCGGGAGTTCGCACCGGGGAGCTGTTTTTT
>.|TRBV6-5|TRBJ2-1|TRBD2
CASRPAGGPFNEQFF
TGTGCCAGCAGACCAGCGGGAGGGCCTTTCAATGAGCAGTTCTTC
>.|TRBV30|TRBJ2-1|.
CACCQGLREQFF
TGTGCCTGTTGTCAGGGATTACGTGAGCAGTTCTTC
>.|TRBV7-9|TRBJ1-5|.
CASSQDSGNQPQHF
TGTGCCAGCAGTCAAGACAGCGGCAATCAGCCCCAGCATTTT
>.|TRBV28|TRBJ2-2|.
CASRENTGELFF
TGTGCCAGCCGCGAGAACACCGGGGAGCTGTTTTTT
>.|TRBV5-1|TRBJ2-3|.
CASSPTTSTDTQYF
TGCGCCAGCAGTCCCACTACTAGCACAGATACGCAGTATTTT
>.|TRBV11-2|TRBJ2-1|TRBD2
CASSQTLAGGSYNEQFF
TGTGCCAGCAGCCAAACACTAGCGGGAGGTTCCTACAATGAGCAGTTCTTC
>few|TRBV5-1|TRBJ2-7|TRBD2
CASRTTSGRAFEQYF
TGCGCCAGCAGAACGACTAGCGGGAGGGCCTTCGAGCAGTACTTC
>few|TRBV11-2|TRBJ1-1|.
CASSGLQGGAGTEAFF
TGTGCCAGCAGCGGATTACAGGGAGGGGCGGGCACTGAAGCTTTCTTT
>.|TRBV18|TRBJ2-1|TRBD2
CASSGGTSGRIHEQFF
TGTGCCAGCTCAGGGGGGACTAGCGGGAGGATCCATGAGCAGTTCTTC